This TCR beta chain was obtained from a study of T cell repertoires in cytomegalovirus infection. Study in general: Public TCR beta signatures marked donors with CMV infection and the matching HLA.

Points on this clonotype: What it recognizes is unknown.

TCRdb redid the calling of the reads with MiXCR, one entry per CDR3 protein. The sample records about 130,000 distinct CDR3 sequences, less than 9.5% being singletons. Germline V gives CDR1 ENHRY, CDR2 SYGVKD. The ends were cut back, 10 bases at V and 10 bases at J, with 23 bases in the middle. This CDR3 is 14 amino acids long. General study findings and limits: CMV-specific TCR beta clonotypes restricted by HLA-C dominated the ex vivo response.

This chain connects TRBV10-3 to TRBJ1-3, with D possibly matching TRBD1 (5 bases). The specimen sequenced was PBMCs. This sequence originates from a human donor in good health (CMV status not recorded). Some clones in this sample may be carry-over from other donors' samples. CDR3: CATGENSSSGTIYF. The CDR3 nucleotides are TGTGCCACCGGCGAAAACAGTAGTTCAGGGACCATATATTTT.